These 12 T cell receptor beta chains came from one sample sequenced in a study of graft-versus-host responses after intestinal transplantation. The assay was immunoSEQ multiplex PCR, and TCRdb's table has in-frame clones only and misses some. Altogether about 130,000 clones are present, approximately 90% being singletons, with the ten largest covering over 0.15%. Their cognate antigens are unknown. The sequences come from unstimulated CD4+ T cells sorted from spleen or lymph node cells, collected before intestinal transplant. The receptors originated from a human donor who received an intestinal transplant.

CDR3 bases: TGTGCCAGCAGCTTGGCCCTCGGACAGCCCATTGACGATCAGCCCCAGCATTTT. Protein product: CASSLALGQPIDDQPQHF. This rearrangement joins TRBV5-5 to TRBJ1-5; a possible D gene is TRBD1 (6 bases). CDR1 and CDR2 from the germline V gene are SGHKS and YYEKEE (reference sequence). Deletions cut 0 bases from V and 5 bases from J, with 21 bases between. The CDR3 runs 18 residues.

This sequence joins TRBV10-2 and TRBJ2-7, with 12 nucleotides matching TRBD2. Losses at the gene ends were 5 bases for V and 2 bases for J; bases not matched to a gene: 4. The CDR3 extends over 15 amino acids. Germline values: CDR1 WSHSY, CDR2 SAAADI. Written as DNA, the CDR3 is TGCGCCAGCAGTTACCCTAGCGGGGGGGCCTACGAGCAGTACTTC. This encodes CASSYPSGGAYEQYF.

The chain employs TRBV6-5 and TRBJ1-1, with D hard to call. With 5 bases removed from V and 0 bases from J, the gap between germline ends came to 7 bases. CDR3 length equals 13 residues. In germline, CDR1 is MNHEY, CDR2 SVGAGI. Written as DNA, the CDR3 is TGTGCCAGCAGTCTCATAATGAACACTGAAGCTTTCTTT. This encodes CASSLIMNTEAFF.

The rearrangement links TRBV6-6 to TRBJ2-5; TRBD2 aligns across 11 bases. With V trimmed by 2 bases and J by 3 bases, 5 bases remained unmatched. The CDR3 covers 16 residues. Germline CDR1 and CDR2: MNHNY and SVGAGI (reference sequence). CDR3 loop: CASSYGGTSGKETQYF. CDR3 bases: TGTGCCAGCAGTTACGGAGGGACTAGCGGAAAAGAGACCCAGTACTTC.

The chain is built from TRBV2 and TRBJ2-1, with TRBD1 matching over 10 bases. The CDR3 sequence is 16 residues long. Trimming took 3 bases from V and 10 from J; bases not matched to a gene: 12. Germline CDR1 and CDR2: SNHLY and FYNNEI. CDR3 DNA: TGTGCCAGCAGTGAGGGCTCCGGGACAGGGGTTGGGGAGCAGTTCTTC. This gives the protein CASSEGSGTGVGEQFF.

The rearrangement uses TRBV4-2 and TRBJ2-7; possible D gene TRBD2, 6 bases. Germline V gene sequence: CDR1 LGHNA, CDR2 YNFKEQ. The V end lost 4 bases, the J end lost 3 bases, and 16 bases lay between the germline ends. The CDR3 totals 15 residues. DNA for the CDR3: TGTGCCAGCAGCCCCGGGGGAGCGGGCTACTACGAGCAGTACTTC. Protein sequence: CASSPGGAGYYEQYF.

The chain recombines TRBV11-3 with TRBJ1-1; the D is unclear. The length of the CDR3 is 10 residues. Germline V gene lookup returns CDR1 SGHNT and CDR2 YENEEA. Trimming removed 5 bases from V and 2 bases from J, with 0 bases in between. In DNA form, the CDR3 reads TGTGCCAGCAGCAACACTGAAGCTTTCTTT. Translating gives CASSNTEAFF. Drawing the rest from reference TRBV11-3 and TRBJ1-1, the complete variable domain is EAGVVQSPRYKIIEKKQPVAFWCNPISGHNTLYWYLQNLGQGPELLIRYENEEAVDDSQLPKDRFSAERLKGVDSTLKIQPAELGDSAVYLCASSNTEAFFGQGTRLTVV.

The chain joins TRBV29-1 to TRBJ2-1; possibly TRBD2 for D (5 bases). The V gene's germline CDR1 is SQVTM and CDR2 ANQGSEA. The germline V and J ends were trimmed by 0 bases and 8 bases, with 14 bases remaining between them. CDR3 length equals 14 residues. CDR3 protein: CSVEDKGLRDEQFF. Here the CDR3 DNA reads TGCAGCGTTGAAGATAAGGGCCTGAGGGATGAGCAGTTCTTC.

This chain joins TRBV27 and TRBJ2-1, with TRBD2 identical over 10 bases. CDR1 and CDR2 from the germline V gene are MNHEY and SMNVEV (reference sequence). V gave up 4 bases and J gave up 9 bases; unmatched junction bases: 9. The CDR3 runs to 15 residues. In DNA, the CDR3 is TGTGCCAGCAGTTCCTTAGCGGGGGGACGTGGTGAGCAGTTCTTC. This translates into CASSSLAGGRGEQFF.

The gene calls are TRBV6-5 and TRBJ2-1, with 8 bases identical to TRBD1. V shed 2 bases, J shed 8 bases, and the junction held 11 bases outside the gene matches. The CDR3 has 16 amino acids. CDR1 is MNHEY, CDR2 SVGAGI, per germline. DNA for the CDR3: TGTGCCAGCAGTTACGGTAGGGGCAGGGGGCTCGATGAGCAGTTCTTC. Residues: CASSYGRGRGLDEQFF.

The V and J genes are TRBV5-1 and TRBJ2-3, with 10 bases lining up with TRBD2. This CDR3 contains 16 residues. The ends lost 4 bases at V and 2 bases at J; junction bases unmatched: 7. Germline V CDR1 and CDR2: SGHRS, YFSETQ. The chain's CDR3 is CASSDKRGGPTDTQYF. CDR3 DNA sequence: TGCGCCAGCAGCGATAAGCGGGGGGGACCCACAGATACGCAGTATTTT.

The rearrangement uses TRBV15 and TRBJ2-1; D is possibly TRBD1 or TRBD2 (5 bases each). This CDR3 spans 16 amino acids. V lost 0 bases and J 11 bases, leaving 20 bases between the germline ends. Germline V CDR1 and CDR2: LNHNV, YYDKDF (reference sequence). CDR3 amino acids: CATSRDQSRRGNQQFF. CDR3 coding DNA: TGTGCCACCAGCAGAGATCAATCCCGCCGGGGCAACCAGCAGTTCTTC.